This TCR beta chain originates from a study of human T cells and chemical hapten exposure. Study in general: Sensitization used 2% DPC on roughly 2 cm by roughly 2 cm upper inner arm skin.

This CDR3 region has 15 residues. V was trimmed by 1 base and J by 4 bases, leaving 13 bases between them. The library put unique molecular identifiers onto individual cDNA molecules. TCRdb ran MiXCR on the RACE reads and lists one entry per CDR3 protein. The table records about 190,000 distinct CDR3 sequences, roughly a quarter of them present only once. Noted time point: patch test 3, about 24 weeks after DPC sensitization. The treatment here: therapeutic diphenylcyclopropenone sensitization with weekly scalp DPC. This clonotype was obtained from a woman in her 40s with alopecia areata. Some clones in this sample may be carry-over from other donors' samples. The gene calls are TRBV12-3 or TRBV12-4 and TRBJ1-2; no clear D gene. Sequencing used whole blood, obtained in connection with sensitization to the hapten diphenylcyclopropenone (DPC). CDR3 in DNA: TGTGCCAGCAGTTTAGGACAAACCCAAATCTATGGCTACACCTTC. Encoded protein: CASSLGQTQIYGYTF.